This entry describes one T cell receptor beta chain. Its antigen is not known. Per the germline V gene, CDR1 is SEHNR and CDR2 is FQNEAQ (reference sequence). The CDR3 has 15 amino acids. V gave up 4 bases and J gave up 3 bases, with 16 bases separating them. Only CD45RO-negative cells positively selected for CCR7 counted as naive CD8 cells, so terminally differentiated effector memory CD45RA+ cells were excluded. Study donors comprised healthy, HIV-negative adults devoid of recent acute infection or vaccination. The data were obtained in a study of shared clonotypes between healthy human individuals. General observations from the study: The donor pool, a small one, limited the genetic and exposure-history diversity represented. Generation probabilities of non-shared clonotypes were lower (relative to those shared by all four donors).

Under the authors' procedure: As immunoSEQ supplied junction-only sequences (without quality scores), filtering differed. Libraries were prepared by immunoSEQ multiplex PCR; TCRdb keeps only in-frame clonotypes and omits some of them. The V and J calls and clone size are taken from that table; D and trimming were inferred from the DNA. The table records some 2.1 million clones, about 95% of them present only once. V and J are TRBV7-9 and TRBJ2-7; D is perhaps TRBD2 (6 bases). Source material: naive CD8+ T cells sorted from blood. The TCR originated in a young man in good health. The CDR3 region is CASSSGEERVYEQYF. CDR3 DNA: TGTGCCAGCAGCTCCGGGGAGGAACGCGTCTACGAGCAGTACTTC.